Each of the 6 T cell receptor beta chains below was sequenced from the same sample in a study of T cells in Graves' hyperthyroidism and ophthalmopathy. TCR beta CDR3 sequences were amplified from RNA transcripts. RT-PCR in the first round (using the HTBI primer set) targeted the TCR CDR3. TCRdb used MiXCR to reprocess the multiplex PCR reads, holding one entry per CDR3 protein. The repertoire holds 500,000 to 750,000 distinct CDR3 sequences, about half seen once, with about 8.3% in the top ten. Sequencing used peripheral blood or thyroid tissue (not recorded which). All receptors derive from a woman aged 18-35 years with Graves' hyperthyroidism.

This chain uses TRBV2 with TRBJ2-7, with D possibly matching TRBD2 (6 bases). Looked up from germline, CDR1 is SNHLY and CDR2 is FYNNEI. V dropped 3 bases and J dropped 4 bases, with 16 bases sitting between them. The CDR3 has 15 residues. CDR3 DNA sequence: TGTGCCAGCAGTGACGTTAAAGGGACTTCATACGAGCAGTACTTC. Protein product: CASSDVKGTSYEQYF.

This clonotype was observed at least ten times. This sequence joins TRBV19 and TRBJ2-2; 10 positions agree with TRBD2. This CDR3 is built from 15 residues. The trim removed 4 bases at V and 6 bases at J, leaving 5 bases unmatched. Looked up from germline, CDR1 is LNHDA and CDR2 is SQIVND (reference sequence). This chain's CDR3 is CASSNLAGVAGELFF. The CDR3 DNA reads as TGTGCCAGTAGTAATCTAGCGGGAGTGGCCGGGGAGCTGTTTTTT.

The V and J genes are TRBV11-1 and TRBJ2-6, with 7 positions matching TRBD1. The CDR3 spans 17 residues. V shed 5 bases and J 17 bases; nucleotides not matched to a gene: 24. The germline V gene has CDR1 SGHAT and CDR2 FQDESV (reference sequence). CDR3 sequence: CASSELAGEMNRDSLTF. As DNA, the CDR3 is TGTGCCAGCAGCGAGCTAGCAGGGGAGATGAACCGGGACAGTTTGACTTTC.

The chain uses TRBV29-1 and TRBJ2-1; the D gene is possibly TRBD2 (5 bases). The ends were cut back, 4 bases at V and 3 bases at J, with 16 bases in the middle. Germline V gene lookup returns CDR1 SQVTM and CDR2 ANQGSEA. The CDR3 runs 15 residues. The CDR3 loop is CSVVGEVTSYNEQFF. Written as DNA, the CDR3 is TGCAGCGTTGTGGGCGAGGTTACTAGCTACAATGAGCAGTTCTTC.

The chain links TRBV7-2 to TRBJ2-3; 10 positions match TRBD1. CDR3 length equals 15 residues. Germline V gives CDR1 SGHTA, CDR2 FQGNSA. Germline trimming cut 5 bases from V and 4 bases from J; bases unmatched to any gene: 6. The CDR3 sequence: CASSRETGGADTQYF. DNA of the CDR3: TGTGCCAGCAGCCGTGAGACAGGGGGCGCAGATACGCAGTATTTT.

The rearrangement links TRBV5-4 to TRBJ2-7; 7 bases are shared with TRBD2. The CDR3 has 17 amino acids. Germline CDR1 SGHNT, CDR2 YYREEE (reference sequence). The V and J ends lost 0 bases and 6 bases, in that order; junction bases with no gene match: 15. The CDR3 nucleotides are TGTGCCAGCAGCTTGGTCGGGGTTGGCGGGAGTACGGCCGAGCAGTACTTC. It yields the protein CASSLVGVGGSTAEQYF.